Listed below are T cell receptor beta chains from one sample, sequenced in a study of T cell responses to AZD1222 COVID-19 vaccine. Some clones are missing from TCRdb's copy, which holds only in-frame ones; the method was immunoSEQ multiplex PCR. The table shows approximately 150,000 clones, with over 75% occurring only once. Sequenced material: peripheral blood, taken on day 0 of AZD1222 vaccination. The receptor source for this set is an adult in good health. The CDR3 runs from the conserved cysteine through the conserved F or W. D genes are given only for firm matches. Only part of the rows carry a size: once, few, many, or a class if the clone is expanded.

v_call	j_call	d_call	clone_size	cdr3_nt	cdr3_aa
TRBV7-9	TRBJ2-7	TRBD2	-	TGTGCCAGCAGCCCACACACTAGCGGGGCTTTCTACGAGCAGTACTTC	CASSPHTSGAFYEQYF
TRBV19	TRBJ2-1	TRBD2	-	TGTGCCAGTAGTATGCGACTAGCGGGGGGGTACAATGAGCAGTTCTTC	CASSMRLAGGYNEQFF
TRBV9	TRBJ1-3	-	-	TGTGCCAGCAGCGTAGATGGGGGGACTGGAAACACCATATATTTT	CASSVDGGTGNTIYF
TRBV30	TRBJ1-1	TRBD1	-	TGTGCCTGGAGTGGAGGGACAGGGTGGGCTGAAGCTTTCTTT	CAWSGGTGWAEAFF
TRBV5-5	TRBJ1-5	-	-	TGTGCCAGCAGCTTTGGGCGGGGCAATCAGCCCCAGCATTTT	CASSFGRGNQPQHF
TRBV29-1	TRBJ1-5	TRBD1	-	TGCAGCGTCTCAGCCGGGACAGGGAATCAAGAGCCCCAGCATTTT	CSVSAGTGNQEPQHF
TRBV2	TRBJ2-7	TRBD1	-	TGTGCCAGCAGTGCCCGGGACAGCTACTACGAGCAGTACTTC	CASSARDSYYEQYF
TRBV6-2/TRBV6-3	TRBJ2-6	-	-	TGTGCCAGCAGTTACCCCACACCAGGGCGTGGGGCCAACGTCCTGACTTTC	CASSYPTPGRGANVLTF
TRBV12-3/TRBV12-4	TRBJ2-2	-	-	TGTGCCAGCAGTTTTTCCGGGGAGCTGTTTTTT	CASSFSGELFF
TRBV19	TRBJ2-1	-	-	TGTGCCAGTAGTAAAGGGGTAAATCCCTACAATGAGCAGTTCTTC	CASSKGVNPYNEQFF
TRBV9	TRBJ1-5	-	-	TGTGCCAGCAGCGTGGCAGGGGAGTTTAATCAGCCCCAGCATTTT	CASSVAGEFNQPQHF
TRBV12-3/TRBV12-4	TRBJ2-7	-	-	TGTGCCAGCAGGGAACTGACGGGCGAGCAGTACTTC	CASRELTGEQYF
TRBV7-2	TRBJ1-4	-	-	TGTGCCAGCAGCCCAGGGGCAACTAATGAAAAACTGTTTTTT	CASSPGATNEKLFF
TRBV27	TRBJ1-5	-	-	TGTGCCAGCAGTTCACTCAGAAGTCCCAATCAGCCCCAGCATTTT	CASSSLRSPNQPQHF
TRBV5-5	TRBJ2-5	-	once	TGTGCCAGCAGCTTGGGGGTAAGGTTGGAGACCCAGTACTTC	CASSLGVRLETQYF